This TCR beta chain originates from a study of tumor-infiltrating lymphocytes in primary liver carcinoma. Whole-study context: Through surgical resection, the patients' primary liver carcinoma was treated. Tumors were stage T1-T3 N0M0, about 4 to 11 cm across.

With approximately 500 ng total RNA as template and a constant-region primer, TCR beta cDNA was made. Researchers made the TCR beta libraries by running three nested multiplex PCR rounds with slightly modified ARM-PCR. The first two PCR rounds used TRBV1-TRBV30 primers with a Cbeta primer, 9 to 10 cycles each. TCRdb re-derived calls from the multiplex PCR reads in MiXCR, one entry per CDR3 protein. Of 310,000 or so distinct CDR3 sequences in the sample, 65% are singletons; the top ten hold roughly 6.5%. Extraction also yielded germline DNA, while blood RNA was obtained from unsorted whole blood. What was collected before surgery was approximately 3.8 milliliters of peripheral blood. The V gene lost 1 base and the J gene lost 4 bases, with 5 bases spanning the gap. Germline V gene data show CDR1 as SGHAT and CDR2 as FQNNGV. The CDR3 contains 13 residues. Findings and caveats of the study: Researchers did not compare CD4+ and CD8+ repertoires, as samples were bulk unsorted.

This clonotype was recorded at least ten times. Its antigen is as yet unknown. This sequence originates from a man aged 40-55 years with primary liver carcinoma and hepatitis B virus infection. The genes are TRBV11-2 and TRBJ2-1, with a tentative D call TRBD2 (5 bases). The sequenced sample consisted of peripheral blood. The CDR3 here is CASSLGRYNEQFF. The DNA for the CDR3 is TGTGCCAGCAGCTTAGGGAGGTACAATGAGCAGTTCTTC. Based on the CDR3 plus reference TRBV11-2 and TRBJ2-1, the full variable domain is EAGVAQSPRYKIIEKRQSVAFWCNPISGHATLYWYQQILGQGPKLLIQFQNNGVVDDSQLPKDRFSAERLKGVDSTLKIQPAKLEDSAVYLCASSLGRYNEQFFGPGTRLTVL.